Detailed here is one TCR beta chain. Antigen: not known. This sample was taken from a study of shared clonotypes between healthy human individuals. Study summary: Donors, aged 18 to 49, were two women and three men. The study's findings and limits: A limitation of the genetic and exposure-history diversity represented arose from few donors. Only blood underwent sampling, and tissue repertoires likely differ.

Germline CDR1 and CDR2: SGHRS and YFSETQ. The CDR3 sequence is 17 residues long. The V and J ends lost 0 bases and 0 bases respectively, with 13 bases between them. Several immunoSEQ plates received, in even portions, the genomic DNA of each subset. Produced via immunoSEQ multiplex PCR; TCRdb's table is partial and in-frame only. The table shows about 470,000 clones, with roughly 83% occurring only once. The specimen was PBMCs. The chain uses TRBV5-1 and TRBJ2-4; TRBD1 might be the D (5 bases). The TCR comes from a woman aged 40 to 50 in good health. Some clones in this sample may be carry-over from other donors' samples. CDR3 nucleotides: TGCGCCAGCAGCTTGGAAACAGGATCTAAAGCCAAAAACATTCAGTACTTC. Residues: CASSLETGSKAKNIQYF. The complete variable domain, with remaining parts taken from reference TRBV5-1 and TRBJ2-4, reads KAGVTQTPRYLIKTRGQQVTLSCSPISGHRSVSWYQQTPGQGLQFLFEYFSETQRNKGNFPGRFSGRQFSNSRSEMNVSTLELGDSALYLCASSLETGSKAKNIQYFGAGTRLSVL.